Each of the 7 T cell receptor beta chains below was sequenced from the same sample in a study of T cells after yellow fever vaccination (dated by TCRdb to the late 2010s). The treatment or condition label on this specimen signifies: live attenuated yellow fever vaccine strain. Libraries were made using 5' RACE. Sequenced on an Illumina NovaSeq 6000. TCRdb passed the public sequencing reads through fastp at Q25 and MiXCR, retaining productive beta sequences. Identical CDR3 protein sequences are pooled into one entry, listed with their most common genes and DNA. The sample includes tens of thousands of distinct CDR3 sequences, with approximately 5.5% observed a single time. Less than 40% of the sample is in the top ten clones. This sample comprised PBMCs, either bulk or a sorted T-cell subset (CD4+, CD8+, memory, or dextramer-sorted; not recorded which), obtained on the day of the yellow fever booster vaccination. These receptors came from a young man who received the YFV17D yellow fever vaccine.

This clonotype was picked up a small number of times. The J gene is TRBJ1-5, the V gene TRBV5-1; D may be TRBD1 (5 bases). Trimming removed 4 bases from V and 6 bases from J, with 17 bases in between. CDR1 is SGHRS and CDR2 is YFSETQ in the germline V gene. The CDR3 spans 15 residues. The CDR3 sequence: CASSPAGREGQPQHF. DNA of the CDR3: TGCGCCAGCAGCCCGGCGGGCAGGGAGGGTCAGCCCCAGCATTTT.

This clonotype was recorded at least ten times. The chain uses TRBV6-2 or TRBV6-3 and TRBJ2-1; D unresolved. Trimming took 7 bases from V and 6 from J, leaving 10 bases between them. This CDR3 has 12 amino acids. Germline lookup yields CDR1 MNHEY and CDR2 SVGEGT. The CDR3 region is CASNPGSNEQFF. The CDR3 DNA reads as TGTGCCAGCAACCCAGGAAGCAATGAGCAGTTCTTC.

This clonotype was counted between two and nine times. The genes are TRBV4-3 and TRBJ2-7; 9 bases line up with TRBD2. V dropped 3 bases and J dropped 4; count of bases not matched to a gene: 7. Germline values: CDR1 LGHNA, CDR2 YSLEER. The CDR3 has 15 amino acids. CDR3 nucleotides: TGCGCCAGCAGCCATCGACTAGCGGTGGCTTACGAGCAGTACTTC. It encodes CASSHRLAVAYEQYF.

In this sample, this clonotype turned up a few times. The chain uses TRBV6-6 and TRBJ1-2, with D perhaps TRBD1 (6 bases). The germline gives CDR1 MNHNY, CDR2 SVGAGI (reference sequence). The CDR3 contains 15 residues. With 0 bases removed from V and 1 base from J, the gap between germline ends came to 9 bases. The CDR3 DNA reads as TGTGCCAGCAGTTACTCGGCAGGGGTTAACTATGGCTACACCTTC. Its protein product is CASSYSAGVNYGYTF.

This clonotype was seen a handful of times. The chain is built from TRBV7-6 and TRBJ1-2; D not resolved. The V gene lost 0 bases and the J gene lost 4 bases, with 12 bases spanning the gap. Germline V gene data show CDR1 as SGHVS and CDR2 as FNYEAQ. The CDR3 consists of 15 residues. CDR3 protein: CASSLAVGSSYGYTF. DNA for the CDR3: TGTGCCAGCAGCTTAGCGGTCGGCTCCTCCTATGGCTACACCTTC.

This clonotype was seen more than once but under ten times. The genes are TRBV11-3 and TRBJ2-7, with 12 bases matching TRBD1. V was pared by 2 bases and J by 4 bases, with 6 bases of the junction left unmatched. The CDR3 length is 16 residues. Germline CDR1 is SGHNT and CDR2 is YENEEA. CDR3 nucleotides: TGTGCCAGCAGCTTACGAAGGGGACAGGGGGCGTACGAGCAGTACTTC. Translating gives CASSLRRGQGAYEQYF.

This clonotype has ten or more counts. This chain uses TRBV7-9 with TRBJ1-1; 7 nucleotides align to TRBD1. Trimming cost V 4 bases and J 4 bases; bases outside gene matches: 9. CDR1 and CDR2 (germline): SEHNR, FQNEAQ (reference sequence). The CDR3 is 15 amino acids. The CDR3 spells CASSSRQGGGTEAFF. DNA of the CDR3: TGTGCCAGCAGCTCCCGACAGGGAGGCGGCACTGAAGCTTTCTTT.